This entry lists 22 T cell receptor beta chains sequenced from one sample in a study of blood T cell repertoires in COVID-19. Sequencing used immunoSEQ multiplex PCR; TCRdb keeps in-frame clones, though not all of them. The table records around 330,000 clones, approximately 88% of them present only once. Material for sequencing was peripheral blood. The receptors shown here come from a woman between 50 and 59 years old with active or convalescent COVID-19.

The table lists this clone with a count of one. The V gene is TRBV6-2 or TRBV6-3, the J gene TRBJ1-6; D is unresolved. Per germline, CDR1 MNHEY and CDR2 SVGEGT. The CDR3 is made up of 15 amino acids. The ends were cut back, 6 bases at V and 7 bases at J, with 16 bases in the middle. In DNA form, the CDR3 reads TGTGCCAGCAGCACGGCAGGTGGGAGGAATTCACCCCTCCACTTT. Translated, it gives CASSTAGGRNSPLHF.

The V gene is TRBV12-3 or TRBV12-4, the J gene TRBJ2-7, with TRBD1 matching 7 bases. V shed 6 bases and J 1 base; nucleotides not matched to a gene: 3. There are 13 residues in the CDR3. CDR3 loop: CASSTGASYEQYF. CDR3 nucleotides: TGTGCCAGCAGCACAGGGGCTTCCTACGAGCAGTACTTC.

J is TRBJ1-2 and V is TRBV6-5, with 7 bases aligning to TRBD1. With V trimmed by 7 bases and J by 3 bases, 11 bases remained unmatched. This CDR3 region has 15 residues. Germline values: CDR1 MNHEY, CDR2 SVGAGI. CDR3 region: CASIPGQGTDYGYTF. In nucleotides, the CDR3 is TGTGCCAGCATTCCGGGTCAGGGGACAGACTATGGCTACACCTTC.

The chain is built from TRBV4-2 and TRBJ2-1, with TRBD1 as a possible D gene (6 bases). This CDR3 spans 15 amino acids. Deletions cut 1 base from V and 6 bases from J, with 13 bases between. Germline V gives CDR1 LGHNA, CDR2 YNFKEQ. CDR3 coding DNA: TGTGCCAGCAGCCAAGTCGGCCAGGGGCGCAATGAGCAGTTCTTC. Its translation is CASSQVGQGRNEQFF.

The chain combines TRBV7-2 with TRBJ2-1; tentative D call: TRBD2 (5 bases). V gave up 1 base and J gave up 5 bases, with 12 bases separating them. The CDR3 loop spans 15 amino acids. Germline CDR1 is SGHTA and CDR2 is FQGNSA. CDR3: CASSLDPGSHNEQFF. The CDR3 nucleotides read TGTGCCAGCAGCTTAGACCCGGGGTCACACAATGAGCAGTTCTTC.

The rearrangement links TRBV25-1 to TRBJ1-4; D is perhaps TRBD1 (6 bases). Germline-derived CDR1 and CDR2 are MGHDK and SYGVNS. The V end lost 0 bases, the J end lost 0 bases, and 14 bases lay between the germline ends. This CDR3 has 18 residues. This CDR3 reads CASSEYRQALATNEKLFF. Here the CDR3 DNA reads TGTGCCAGCAGTGAATATAGACAGGCCCTTGCAACTAATGAAAAACTGTTTTTT.

J is TRBJ1-5 and V is TRBV15, with D unclear. Germline V gene lookup returns CDR1 LNHNV and CDR2 YYDKDF (reference sequence). The CDR3 length is 15 residues. Trimming took off 0 bases at V and 1 base at J, with 7 bases between the two ends. In DNA form, the CDR3 reads TGTGCCACCAGCAGAGACGGGGAAAGCAATCAGCCCCAGCATTTT. Amino acids: CATSRDGESNQPQHF. Drawing the rest from reference TRBV15 and TRBJ1-5, the complete variable domain is DAMVIQNPRYQVTQFGKPVTLSCSQTLNHNVMYWYQQKSSQAPKLLFHYYDKDFNNEADTPDNFQSRRPNTSFCFLDIRSPGLGDTAMYLCATSRDGESNQPQHFGDGTRLSIL.

The CDR3 nucleotides are TGTGCCAGCTCACCACCGGGGGACAGGGAGGATCAGCCCCAGCATTTT. Its translation: CASSPPGDREDQPQHF. The chain uses TRBV18 and TRBJ1-5; 9 bases map to TRBD1. Germline loops: CDR1 KGHSH, CDR2 LQKENI. The CDR3 contains 16 residues. J lost 5 bases, V lost 0 bases, and 5 bases had no gene match.

In DNA, the CDR3 is TGTGCCGCACAGCGGGACACTGAAGCTTTCTTT. It codes for CAAQRDTEAFF. The V call is TRBV10-3, the J call TRBJ1-1; D is uncertain. Germline CDR1 and CDR2: ENHRY and SYGVKD. V was cut by 11 bases and J by 3 bases, with 10 bases left in between. The length of the CDR3 is 11 residues.

V gene TRBV6-2 or TRBV6-3 combines with J gene TRBJ2-3, with TRBD2 identical over 9 bases. The germline gives CDR1 MNHEY, CDR2 SVGEGT. The CDR3 is 15 amino acids. Trimming removed 6 bases from V and 3 bases from J; junction bases left unmatched: 7. In nucleotides, the CDR3 is TGTGCCAGCAGGCCTAGCGGGGAGGGGACAGATACGCAGTATTTT. The encoded protein is CASRPSGEGTDTQYF.

This chain links TRBV5-4 with TRBJ2-7; D might be TRBD2 (5 bases). Germline CDR1 and CDR2: SGHNT and YYREEE (reference sequence). Trimming took 4 bases from V and 4 from J, leaving 21 bases between them. The CDR3 has 16 residues. In nucleotides, the CDR3 is TGTGCCAGCAGCCGCCCCGCTGGACGGGAAGGATACGAGCAGTACTTC. Translated, it gives CASSRPAGREGYEQYF.

This chain links TRBV13 with TRBJ1-6, with 7 bases lining up with TRBD1. Unmatched junction bases numbered 1, after V lost 8 bases and J lost 6 bases. The germline gives CDR1 PRHDT, CDR2 FYEKMQ (reference sequence). This CDR3 comprises 12 residues. The DNA for the CDR3 is TGTGCCAGCGGGACAGCTAATTCACCCCTCCACTTT. It encodes CASGTANSPLHF. Together with reference TRBV13 and TRBJ1-6, the CDR3 gives the full variable domain: AAGVIQSPRHLIKEKRETATLKCYPIPRHDTVYWYQQGPGQDPQFLISFYEKMQSDKGSIPDRFSAQQFSDYHSELNMSSLELGDSALYFCASGTANSPLHFGNGTRLTVT.

With respect to this clone: This sample includes further DNA sequences coding for the same CDR3. This chain joins TRBV7-9 and TRBJ1-4, with D possibly matching TRBD1 (5 bases). Germline lookup yields CDR1 SEHNR and CDR2 FQNEAQ (reference sequence). V was trimmed by 0 bases and J by 7 bases, leaving 12 bases between them. The CDR3 has 15 amino acids. The CDR3 DNA follows: TGTGCCAGCAGCTTAGCGGGGCCTCTCGGTGAAAAACTGTTTTTT. This encodes CASSLAGPLGEKLFF.

This clone was picked up one time. The genes are TRBV28 and TRBJ2-7, with D maybe TRBD1 (6 bases). V gave up 6 bases and J gave up 1 base, with 13 bases separating them. The CDR3 has 14 amino acids. Germline V gene lookup returns CDR1 MDHEN and CDR2 SYDVKM. DNA of the CDR3: TGTGCCAGCAGGGACCATACAGGGTCCTACGAGCAGTACTTC. Its protein product is CASRDHTGSYEQYF.

The chain employs TRBV6-5 and TRBJ1-3; the D is unclear. V was clipped by 8 bases and J by 2 bases, with 7 bases between them. This CDR3 has 12 amino acids. Germline V gene sequence: CDR1 MNHEY, CDR2 SVGAGI. The chain's CDR3 is CASVGPGNTIYF. The CDR3 nucleotides are TGTGCCAGCGTTGGGCCTGGAAACACCATATATTTT.

The rearrangement uses TRBV7-2 and TRBJ2-3; 10 nucleotides match TRBD1. Germline trimming cut 0 bases from V and 3 bases from J; bases unmatched to any gene: 3. Germline V lookup: CDR1 SGHTA, CDR2 FQGNSA. The length of the CDR3 is 16 residues. The DNA for the CDR3 is TGTGCCAGCAGCTTAGCCGGGACAGGGGTGACAGATACGCAGTATTTT. It translates to CASSLAGTGVTDTQYF.

V is TRBV9 and J is TRBJ1-2; D not certain. Trimming removed 0 bases from V and 0 bases from J, with 18 bases in between. This CDR3 region has 18 residues. CDR1 is SGDLS, CDR2 YYNGEE, per germline. The DNA for the CDR3 is TGTGCCAGCAGCGTAGACAGCTATCCTCCCGAAGCTAACTATGGCTACACCTTC. Translated, it gives CASSVDSYPPEANYGYTF.

The V gene is TRBV7-9, the J gene TRBJ2-7, with 8 nucleotides matching TRBD2. Unmatched junction bases numbered 10, after V lost 5 bases and J lost 4 bases. There are 15 residues in the CDR3. Germline V gene sequence: CDR1 SEHNR, CDR2 FQNEAQ (reference sequence). The CDR3: CASSPPSGRPYEQYF. CDR3 sequence (DNA): TGTGCCAGCAGCCCCCCGAGCGGGAGACCGTACGAGCAGTACTTC. Based on the CDR3 plus reference TRBV7-9 and TRBJ2-7, the full variable domain is DTGVSQNPRHKITKRGQNVTFRCDPISEHNRLYWYRQTLGQGPEFLTYFQNEAQLEKSRLLSDRFSAERPKGSFSTLEIQRTEQGDSAMYLCASSPPSGRPYEQYFGPGTRLTVT.

V and J are TRBV5-1 and TRBJ2-3, with a weak D call TRBD1 (6 bases). The germline CDR1 and CDR2 sequences are SGHRS and YFSETQ. The CDR3 runs 14 residues. Trimming cost V 0 bases and J 6 bases, with 11 bases left between them. Here the CDR3 reads CASSLVDRRDTQYF. In nucleotides, the CDR3 is TGCGCCAGCAGCTTGGTCGACAGGAGGGATACGCAGTATTTT.

The chain recombines TRBV27 with TRBJ2-2; the match to TRBD1 covers 11 bases. V was pared by 4 bases and J by 6 bases, with 4 bases of the junction left unmatched. Per germline, CDR1 MNHEY and CDR2 SMNVEV (reference sequence). The CDR3 has 15 amino acids. CDR3: CASSYGTGGAGELFF. In DNA form, the CDR3 reads TGTGCCAGCAGTTATGGGACAGGGGGGGCCGGGGAGCTGTTTTTT.

The V call is TRBV29-1, the J call TRBJ2-5; no reliable D call. The CDR3 contains 13 residues. V gave up 3 bases and J gave up 3 bases, with 11 bases separating them. CDR1 and CDR2 (germline): SQVTM, ANQGSEA. CDR3 amino acids: CSVDPGSEETQYF. The CDR3 bases are TGCAGCGTTGACCCGGGTTCCGAAGAGACCCAGTACTTC.

This chain links TRBV19 with TRBJ2-3; 12 bases are a match to TRBD2. The V gene end was trimmed by 3 bases and the J gene end by 8 bases; junction bases not matched to a gene: 12. The CDR3 extends over 17 amino acids. Germline CDR1 and CDR2: LNHDA and SQIVND (reference sequence). CDR3 nucleotide sequence: TGTGCCAGTAGTATTCGGATCCAGACTAGCGGGAGAGGTACGCAGTATTTT. It yields the protein CASSIRIQTSGRGTQYF.